This TCR beta chain was observed in a study of Ad26.COV2.S vaccination and SARS-CoV-2 variants. As for treatment: about 20 received Ad26.COV2.S at low or high dose, single or two shots; about 5 received placebo; per-sample allocation not given. Sampling was performed 63 days after the first vaccine or placebo injection. Broader study findings: Vaccinees and placebo recipients showed similar non-spike TCR breadth. Participants in the vaccine arm had higher spike-specific TCR breadth; placebo recipients had lower.

The assay was immunoSEQ multiplex PCR, and TCRdb's table has in-frame clones only and misses some. This table holds under 250,000 clones, approximately 90% found once. Germline CDR1 reads LGHNA; CDR2 reads YNFKEQ. Trimming removed 4 bases at V and 9 bases at J, with 19 bases between. The CDR3 sequence is 15 residues long. For this clone: The antigen is undetermined.

The V call is TRBV4-2, the J call TRBJ2-1; D possibly corresponds to TRBD1 (6 bases). Sequenced here: peripheral blood, sampled in a trial of Ad26.COV2.S vaccine versus placebo. The TCR comes from a person aged 18-60 years who received the Ad26.COV2.S COVID-19 vaccine or a placebo. The CDR3 DNA sequence: TGTGCCAGCAGCCGAGCAGGGGTAGTAGGGGGTGAGCAGTTCTTC. This encodes CASSRAGVVGGEQFF.